This passage covers 2 T cell receptor beta chains from one sample sequenced in a study of blood T cells in healthy people across ages. Then a second PCR, running roughly 7 to 11 cycles, was carried out with a sample-barcoded 5' primer and a J-beta primer mix. MiXCR, applied by TCRdb to the 5' RACE reads, yields one record per CDR3 protein. The data hold more than 650,000 distinct CDR3 sequences, with roughly 26% observed a single time. In addition, the sample was reused for a study of T cells of mothers and their children.

Sample: blood. These receptors came from a boy aged 5-17 years in good health.

The CDR3 is CASSPQGLPPYNEQFF. For the CDR3, the DNA is TGTGCCAGCAGCCCCCAAGGGTTACCTCCCTACAATGAGCAGTTCTTC. The V call is TRBV14, the J call TRBJ2-1, with D unclear. Deletions cut 4 bases from V and 2 bases from J, with 15 bases between. Germline lookup yields CDR1 SGHDN and CDR2 FVKESK. The CDR3 extends over 16 amino acids.

This clonotype was picked up one time. This rearrangement joins TRBV11-2 to TRBJ2-1; 10 bases match TRBD2. CDR3 length: 16 residues. In germline, CDR1 is SGHAT, CDR2 FQNNGV. The V segment lost 3 bases and the J segment 6 bases; nucleotides outside the gene matches: 8. For the CDR3, the DNA is TGTGCCAGCAGCTTGTTAGCGGGGGGCCTTACCAATGAGCAGTTCTTC. This sequence encodes CASSLLAGGLTNEQFF.